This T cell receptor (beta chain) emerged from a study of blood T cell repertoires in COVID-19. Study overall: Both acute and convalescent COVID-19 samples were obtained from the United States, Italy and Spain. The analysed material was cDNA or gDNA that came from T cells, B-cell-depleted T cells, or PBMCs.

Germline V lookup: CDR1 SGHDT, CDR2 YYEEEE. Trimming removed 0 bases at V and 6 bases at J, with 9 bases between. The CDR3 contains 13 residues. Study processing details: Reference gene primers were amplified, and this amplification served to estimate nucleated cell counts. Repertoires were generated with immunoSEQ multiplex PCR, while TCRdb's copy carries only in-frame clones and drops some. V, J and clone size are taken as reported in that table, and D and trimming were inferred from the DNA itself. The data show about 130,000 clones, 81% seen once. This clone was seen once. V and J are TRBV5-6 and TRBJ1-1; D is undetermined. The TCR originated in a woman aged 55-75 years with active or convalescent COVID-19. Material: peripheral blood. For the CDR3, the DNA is TGTGCCAGCAGCTTGGCCGGAGGCTCTGAAGCTTTCTTT. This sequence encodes CASSLAGGSEAFF.